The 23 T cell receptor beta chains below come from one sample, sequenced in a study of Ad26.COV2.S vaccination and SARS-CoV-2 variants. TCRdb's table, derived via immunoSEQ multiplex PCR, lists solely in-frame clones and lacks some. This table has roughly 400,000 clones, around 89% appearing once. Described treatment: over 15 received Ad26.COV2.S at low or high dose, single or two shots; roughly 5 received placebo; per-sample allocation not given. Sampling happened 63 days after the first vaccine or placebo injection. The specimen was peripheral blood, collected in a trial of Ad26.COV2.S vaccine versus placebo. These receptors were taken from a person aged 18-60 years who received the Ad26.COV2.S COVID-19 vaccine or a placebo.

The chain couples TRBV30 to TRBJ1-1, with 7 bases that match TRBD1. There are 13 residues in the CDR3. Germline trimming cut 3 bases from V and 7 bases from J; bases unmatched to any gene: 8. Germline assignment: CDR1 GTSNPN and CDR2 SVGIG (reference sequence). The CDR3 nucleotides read TGTGCCTGGAGCGGCAGGGGGGTCGGTGAAGCTTTCTTT. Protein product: CAWSGRGVGEAFF.

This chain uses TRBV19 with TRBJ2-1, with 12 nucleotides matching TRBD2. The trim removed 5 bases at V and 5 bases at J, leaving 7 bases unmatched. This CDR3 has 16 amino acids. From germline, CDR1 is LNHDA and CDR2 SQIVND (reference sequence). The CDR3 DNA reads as TGTGCCAGTAGTTTCCCCCTAGCGGGAGGGCACAATGAGCAGTTCTTC. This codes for CASSFPLAGGHNEQFF.

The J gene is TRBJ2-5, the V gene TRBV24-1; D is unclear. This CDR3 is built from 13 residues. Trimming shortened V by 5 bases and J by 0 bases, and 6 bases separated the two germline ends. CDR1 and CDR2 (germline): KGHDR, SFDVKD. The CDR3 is CATSGVYQETQYF. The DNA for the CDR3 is TGTGCCACCAGTGGGGTCTACCAAGAGACCCAGTACTTC.

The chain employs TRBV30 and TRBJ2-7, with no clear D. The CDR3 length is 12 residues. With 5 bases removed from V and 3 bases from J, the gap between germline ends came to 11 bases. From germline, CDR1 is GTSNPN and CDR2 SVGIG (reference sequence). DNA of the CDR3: TGTGCCTGGGGGGTAGATTACTACGAGCAGTACTTC. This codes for CAWGVDYYEQYF. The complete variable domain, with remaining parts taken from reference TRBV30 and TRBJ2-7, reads SQTIHQWPATLVQPVGSPLSLECTVEGTSNPNLYWYRQAAGRGLQLLFYSVGIGQISSEVPQNLSASRPQDRQFILSSKKLLLSDSGFYLCAWGVDYYEQYFGPGTRLTVT.

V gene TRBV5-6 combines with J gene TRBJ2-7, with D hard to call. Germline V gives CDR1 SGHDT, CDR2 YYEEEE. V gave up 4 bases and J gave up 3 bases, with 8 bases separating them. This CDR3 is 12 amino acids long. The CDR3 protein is CASSSKGYEQYF. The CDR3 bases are TGTGCCAGCAGCAGTAAAGGCTACGAGCAGTACTTC.

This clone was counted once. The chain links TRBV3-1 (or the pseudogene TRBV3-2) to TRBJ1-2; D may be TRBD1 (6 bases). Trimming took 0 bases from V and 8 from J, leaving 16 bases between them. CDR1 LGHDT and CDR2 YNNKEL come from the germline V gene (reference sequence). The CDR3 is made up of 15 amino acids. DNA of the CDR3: TGTGCCAGCAGCCAAGACTTAGGACAGCCTCAGGGCTACACCTTC. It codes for CASSQDLGQPQGYTF.

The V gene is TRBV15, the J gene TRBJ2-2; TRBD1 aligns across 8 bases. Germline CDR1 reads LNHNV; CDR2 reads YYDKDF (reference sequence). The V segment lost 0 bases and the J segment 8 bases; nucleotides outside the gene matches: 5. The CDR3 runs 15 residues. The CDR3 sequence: CATSRDRDRTGELFF. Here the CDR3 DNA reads TGTGCCACCAGCAGAGATCGGGACAGGACGGGGGAGCTGTTTTTT.

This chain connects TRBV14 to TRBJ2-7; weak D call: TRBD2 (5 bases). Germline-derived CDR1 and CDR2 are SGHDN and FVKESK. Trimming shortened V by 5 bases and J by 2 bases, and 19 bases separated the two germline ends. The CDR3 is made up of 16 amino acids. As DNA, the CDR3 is TGTGCCAGCAGCGACGCCTTTAACGGGAATCCCTACGAGCAGTACTTC. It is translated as CASSDAFNGNPYEQYF.

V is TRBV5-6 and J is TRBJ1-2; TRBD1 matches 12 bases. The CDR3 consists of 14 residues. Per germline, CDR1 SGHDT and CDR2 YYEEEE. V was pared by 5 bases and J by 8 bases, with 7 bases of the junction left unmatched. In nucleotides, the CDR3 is TGTGCCAGCAGATCCCGGGACAGGGGGCGAGGCTACACCTTC. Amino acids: CASRSRDRGRGYTF.

Here the CDR3 DNA reads TGTGCCAGTAGCGGGAGGGCCTGGGAAGAGACCCAGTACTTC. This encodes CASSGRAWEETQYF. The chain recombines TRBV19 with TRBJ2-5, with 8 bases lining up with TRBD2. This CDR3 contains 14 residues. CDR1 and CDR2 (germline): LNHDA, SQIVND (reference sequence). The V and J ends lost 6 bases and 3 bases, in that order; junction bases with no gene match: 6.

CDR3 DNA: TGTGCCAGTAGTATACAGCGGGGTCCATCCTACGAGCAGTACTTC. Protein: CASSIQRGPSYEQYF. The chain has TRBV19 and TRBJ2-7, with 7 bases lining up with TRBD2. The CDR3 is 15 residues long. V dropped 2 bases and J dropped 1; count of bases not matched to a gene: 5. Germline CDR1 and CDR2: LNHDA and SQIVND (reference sequence). The whole variable domain, remainder taken from reference TRBV19 and TRBJ2-7, is DGGITQSPKYLFRKEGQNVTLSCEQNLNHDAMYWYRQDPGQGLRLIYYSQIVNDFQKGDIAEGYSVSREKKESFPLTVTSAQKNPTAFYLCASSIQRGPSYEQYFGPGTRLTVT.

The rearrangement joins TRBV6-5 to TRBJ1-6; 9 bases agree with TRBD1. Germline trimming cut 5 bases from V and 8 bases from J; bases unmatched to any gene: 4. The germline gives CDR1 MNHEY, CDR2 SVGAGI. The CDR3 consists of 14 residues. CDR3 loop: CASSTGQGHSPLHF. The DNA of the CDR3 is TGTGCCAGCAGTACGGGACAGGGCCATTCACCCCTCCACTTT.

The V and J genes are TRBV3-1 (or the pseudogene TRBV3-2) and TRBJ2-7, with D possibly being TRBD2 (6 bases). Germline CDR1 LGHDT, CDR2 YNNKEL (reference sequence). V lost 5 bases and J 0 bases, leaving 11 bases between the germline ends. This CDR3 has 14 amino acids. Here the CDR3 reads CASSGISGSYEQYF. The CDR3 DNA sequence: TGTGCCAGCAGCGGCATTAGCGGCTCCTACGAGCAGTACTTC.

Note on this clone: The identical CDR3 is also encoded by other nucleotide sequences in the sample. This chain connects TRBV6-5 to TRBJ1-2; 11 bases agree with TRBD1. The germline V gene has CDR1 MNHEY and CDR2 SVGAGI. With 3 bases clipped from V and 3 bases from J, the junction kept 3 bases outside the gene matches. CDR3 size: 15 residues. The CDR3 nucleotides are TGTGCCAGCAGTTATCGGGGACAGGGGGACTATGGCTACACCTTC. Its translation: CASSYRGQGDYGYTF.

The CDR3 region is CASSQVGSEQYF. The CDR3 DNA reads TGTGCCAGCAGCCAAGTAGGGAGCGAGCAGTACTTC. The rearrangement joins TRBV3-1 (or the pseudogene TRBV3-2) to TRBJ2-7; a weak D match, TRBD2 (5 bases). Trimming removed 1 base from V and 6 bases from J, with 7 bases in between. Germline lookup yields CDR1 LGHDT and CDR2 YNNKEL (reference sequence). This CDR3 contains 12 residues.

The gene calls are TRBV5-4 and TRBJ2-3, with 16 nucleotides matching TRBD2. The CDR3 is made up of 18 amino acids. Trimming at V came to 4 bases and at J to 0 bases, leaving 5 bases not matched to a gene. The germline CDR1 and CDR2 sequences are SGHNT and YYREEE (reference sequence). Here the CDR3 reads CASSTPGLAGGSTDTQYF. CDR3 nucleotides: TGTGCCAGCAGCACGCCGGGACTAGCGGGAGGGAGCACAGATACGCAGTATTTT. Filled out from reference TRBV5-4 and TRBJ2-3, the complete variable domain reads ETGVTQSPTHLIKTRGQQVTLRCSSQSGHNTVSWYQQALGQGPQFIFQYYREEENGRGNFPPRFSGLQFPNYSSELNVNALELDDSALYLCASSTPGLAGGSTDTQYFGPGTRLTVL.

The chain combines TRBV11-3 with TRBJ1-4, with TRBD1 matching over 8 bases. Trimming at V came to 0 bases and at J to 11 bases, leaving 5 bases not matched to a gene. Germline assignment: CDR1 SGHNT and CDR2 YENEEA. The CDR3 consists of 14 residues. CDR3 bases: TGTGCCAGCAGCTTAGACGGGACAGGCAGGAAACTGTTTTTT. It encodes CASSLDGTGRKLFF.

The CDR3 DNA reads as TGTGCCAGCAGCTTAACCAGGACGGTGGATACGCAGTATTTT. Protein product: CASSLTRTVDTQYF. The chain recombines TRBV7-3 with TRBJ2-3, with unresolved D. V was trimmed by 0 bases and J by 6 bases, leaving 10 bases between them. The germline V gene has CDR1 SGHTA and CDR2 FQGTGA. The CDR3 has 14 amino acids.

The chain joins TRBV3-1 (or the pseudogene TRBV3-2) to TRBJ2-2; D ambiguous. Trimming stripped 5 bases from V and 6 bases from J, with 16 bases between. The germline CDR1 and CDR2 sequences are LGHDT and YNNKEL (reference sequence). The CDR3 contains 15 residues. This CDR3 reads CASSFGPLGSGELFF. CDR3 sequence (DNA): TGTGCCAGCAGCTTCGGGCCCCTTGGGTCCGGGGAGCTGTTTTTT.

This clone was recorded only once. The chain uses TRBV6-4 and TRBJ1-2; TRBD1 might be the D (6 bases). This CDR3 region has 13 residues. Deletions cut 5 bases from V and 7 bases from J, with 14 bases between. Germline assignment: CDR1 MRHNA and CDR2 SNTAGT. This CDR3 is CASSSRGYGGYTF. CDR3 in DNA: TGTGCCAGCAGTTCCAGGGGATACGGTGGCTACACCTTC.

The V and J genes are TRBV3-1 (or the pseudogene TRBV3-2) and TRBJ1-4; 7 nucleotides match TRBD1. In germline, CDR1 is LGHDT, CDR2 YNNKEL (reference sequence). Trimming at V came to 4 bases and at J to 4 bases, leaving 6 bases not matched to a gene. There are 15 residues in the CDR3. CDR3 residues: CASSPTGMGNEKLFF. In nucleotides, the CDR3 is TGTGCCAGCAGCCCGACAGGGATGGGTAATGAAAAACTGTTTTTT.

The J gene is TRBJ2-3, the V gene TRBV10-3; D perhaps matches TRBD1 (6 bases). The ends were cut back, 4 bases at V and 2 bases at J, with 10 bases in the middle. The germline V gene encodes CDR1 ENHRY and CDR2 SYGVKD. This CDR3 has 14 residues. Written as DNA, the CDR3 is TGTGCCATCAGTGGCGGACAGCCCACAGATACGCAGTATTTT. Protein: CAISGGQPTDTQYF.

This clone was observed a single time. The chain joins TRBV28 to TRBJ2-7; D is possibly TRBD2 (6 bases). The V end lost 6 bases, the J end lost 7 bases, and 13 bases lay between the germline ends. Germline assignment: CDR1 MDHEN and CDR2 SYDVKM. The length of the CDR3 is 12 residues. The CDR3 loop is CASSIPGREQYF. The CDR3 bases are TGTGCCAGCAGCATCCCAGGGAGGGAGCAGTACTTC.